This T cell receptor (beta chain) stems from a study of CD8 T cells in Susac syndrome. Controls were healthy donors (matched for age and sex). Per the germline V gene, CDR1 is MDHEN and CDR2 is SYDVKM. The CDR3 runs 15 residues. The J segment lost 5 bases and the V segment lost 8 bases, leaving 13 bases of the junction unmatched. When the RNA was reverse transcribed, random hexamers were used with an input of about 0.5 to 1 ug. TCR beta CDR3 was amplified by immunoSEQ covering 54 Vbeta and 13 Jbeta. MiXCR, run by TCRdb on the immunoSEQ multiplex PCR reads, gives a single entry per CDR3 protein. The sample holds approximately 140,000 distinct CDR3 sequences, approximately 95% seen once.

This receptor was taken from a human donor in good health. This chain uses TRBV28 with TRBJ2-7; TRBD1 aligns across 9 bases. Sequencing was carried out using CD8+ T cells from PBMCs. The CDR3 DNA reads TGTGCCAGCTACGCCTCCGGGACAGGGAACCACGAGCAGTACTTC. Amino acid sequence: CASYASGTGNHEQYF. Combining the CDR3 with reference TRBV28 and TRBJ2-7 gives the whole variable domain DVKVTQSSRYLVKRTGEKVFLECVQDMDHENMFWYRQDPGLGLRLIYFSYDVKMKEKGDIPEGYSVSREKKERFSLILESASTNQTSMYLCASYASGTGNHEQYFGPGTRLTVT.